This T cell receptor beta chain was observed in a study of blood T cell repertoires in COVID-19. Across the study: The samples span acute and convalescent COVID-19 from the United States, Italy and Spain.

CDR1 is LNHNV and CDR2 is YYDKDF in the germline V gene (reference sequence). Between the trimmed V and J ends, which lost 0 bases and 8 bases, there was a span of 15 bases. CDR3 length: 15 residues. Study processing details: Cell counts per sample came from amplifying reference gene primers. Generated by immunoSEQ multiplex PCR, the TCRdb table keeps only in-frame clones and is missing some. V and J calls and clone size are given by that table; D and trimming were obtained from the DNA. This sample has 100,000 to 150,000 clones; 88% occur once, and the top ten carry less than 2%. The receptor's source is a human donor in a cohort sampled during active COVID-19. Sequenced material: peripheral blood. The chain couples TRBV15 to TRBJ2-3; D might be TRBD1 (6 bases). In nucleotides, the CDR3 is TGTGCCACCAGCAGAGAAGTAGGGGGACGGGTTACGCAGTATTTT. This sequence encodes CATSREVGGRVTQYF.